This entry features one T cell receptor (beta chain) sequence. Its antigen is currently not known. No base quality information exists; no much larger clone differs at one position. The data were taken from a study of blood T cell repertoires in COVID-19 (dated by TCRdb to between 2020 and 2021). For context, the study as a whole: The collaborator samples originated in the United States, Italy and Spain and spanned the acute and convalescent phases of COVID-19. The prospective study material was composed of cDNA or gDNA derived from T cells, B-cell-depleted T cells, or PBMCs. Deeply sampled blood TCRbeta repertoires from subjects exposed to, actively infected with, or recovered from COVID-19 were included in the dataset. The repertoires were released in a freely available public database meant as a resource for research on the immune response to SARS-CoV-2. Samples were obtained from the ongoing ImmuneRACE study (first 160 participants) and from about 1,300 subjects provided by 6 global collaborators. Sample metadata almost always included a de-identified subject ID, COVID-19 status, age in years and sex. HLA class I and class II types, where available, came from metadata supplied by the sample provider rather than from assay-based typing. Findings and caveats that apply to the study as a whole: How much clinical and demographic metadata was included differed by source and by participant, and the metadata was provided uncurated.

The immunoSEQ Assay, a bias-controlled multiplex PCR, was used to amplify TCRbeta CDR3 regions from genomic DNA. Per the source publication's procedure: The number of nucleated cells in each sample was estimated by amplification of reference gene primers within the assay. Sequence reads were collapsed and filtered to measure the absolute abundance of every unique TCRbeta CDR3 rearrangement. For each sample, productive Simpson clonality was calculated as the square root of Simpson's diversity index across productive rearrangements. TCRdb mirrors the immuneACCESS table, restricted to in-frame sequences. Some clones are absent from its copies; in checked studies, under half trace to an unresolved V gene, and the reason for the others is unknown. V and J calls and clone size are copied from that table; D and trimming were computed from the DNA. This sample is represented by some 200,000 clones; around 84% of them were singletons. About 6% of the sample is taken by the ten largest.

Collaborating institutions collected whole blood in K2EDTA tubes following their own protocols. For TCRbeta analysis, collaborator samples were shipped as frozen whole blood, as isolated PBMCs, or as DNA extracted from either sample type. From the cysteine up to the phenylalanine, the CDR3 has a length of 14 residues. Only CDR3 DNA remains: 42 bases, in frame from the first base. Trimmed from V: 2 bases; trimmed from J: 5 bases; junction bases lacking a gene match: 4. From the germline V gene, CDR1 is SGHTS and CDR2 is YDEGEE. This TCR came from a man aged 80 or over with acute or convalescent COVID-19. Sequences were obtained from peripheral blood. Rearrangement joined TRBV5-8 to TRBJ1-1; TRBD1 aligns with 9 central bases. The CDR3 region: CASSFNRGRTEAFF. The DNA reads TGTGCCAGCAGCTTTAACAGGGGGCGAACTGAAGCTTTCTTT.